Listed below are T cell receptor beta chains from one sample, sequenced in a study of cytomegalovirus exposure and HLA in healthy donors. Data came from immunoSEQ multiplex PCR; TCRdb stores just in-frame clones and leaves some out. The table includes hundreds of thousands of clones, about nine tenths detected once. Sequenced input: PBMCs. These receptors came from a woman in her late teens or twenties in good health and CMV-seronegative. Both conserved end residues are part of each CDR3.

cdr3_length | j_call | v_call | cdr3_aa
13 | TRBJ1-1 | TRBV11-1 | CASSPDRGTEAFF
12 | TRBJ2-7 | TRBV30 | CAWSVHPYEQYF
14 | TRBJ1-1 | TRBV5-1 | CASSSWAAPGEAFF
14 | TRBJ1-1 | TRBV27 | CASSLRGLNTEAFF
13 | TRBJ1-1 | TRBV7-8 | CASSPGAGTEAFF
13 | TRBJ1-1 | TRBV2 | CASRNEVDTEAFF
14 | TRBJ2-7 | TRBV19 | CASSIAGGPYEQYF
14 | TRBJ1-5 | TRBV4-1 | CASSHPQGGQPQHF
13 | TRBJ1-6 | TRBV5-5 | CASSQTNGSPLHF
14 | TRBJ1-2 | TRBV6-1 | CASRLGQGNYGYTF
16 | TRBJ2-7 | TRBV27 | CASFGLAGWASYEQYF
14 | TRBJ2-7 | TRBV28 | CASSLLAGQYEQYF
15 | TRBJ2-1 | TRBV2 | CASSVTSGGAGEQFF
13 | TRBJ2-5 | TRBV29-1 | CITSQGAGETQYF
15 | TRBJ2-2 | TRBV2 | CASRDDRATTGELFF
18 | TRBJ2-5 | TRBV4-2 | CASSLGEVAGGLQETQYF
16 | TRBJ2-1 | TRBV6-1 | CASSEDTGGSYNEQFF
13 | TRBJ1-1 | TRBV14 | CASSQGGNTEAFF
15 | TRBJ2-2 | TRBV28 | CASSFQRSNTGELFF
14 | TRBJ2-3 | TRBV27 | CASSRLAGMDTQYF
17 | TRBJ1-1 | TRBV4-1 | CASSQGQGDIMNTEAFF